The present entry profiles one TCR beta chain with its context. Its specificity is not known. Trimming removed 5 bases from V and 9 bases from J, with 11 bases in between. This CDR3 comprises 11 residues. Per the germline V gene, CDR1 is SGHTA and CDR2 is FQGNSA. The data were taken from a study of OX40 agonist ivuxolimab in advanced cancers. On the study more broadly: At around 83% male, the cohort had a mean age of 60 years, ranging from about 23 to 79. Three patients showed partial responses: one hepatocellular carcinoma and two cutaneous melanoma cases. General observations from the study: Expanded clones tended on average to be more numerous among CD8+ T cells than CD4+.

Generated by immunoSEQ multiplex PCR, the TCRdb table keeps only in-frame clones and is missing some. The table lists roughly 71,000 clones, approximately 80% of them singletons. Systemic immunosuppression or a history of autoimmune disease excluded patients. The input for sequencing was CD4+ or CD8+ T cells sorted from blood, taken in a trial of the OX40 agonist ivuxolimab. J is TRBJ2-7 and V is TRBV7-2, with D possibly matching TRBD1 (6 bases). The clonotype was recovered from an adult with an advanced solid tumor such as melanoma, head and neck, liver or kidney cancer. The CDR3, as DNA: TGTGCCAGCAGCCAGGGACAACCGCAGTACTTC. It translates to CASSQGQPQYF.